These 2 T cell receptor beta chains were all obtained from the same sample, sequenced in a study of identifying expanded T cells in peripheral blood (dated by TCRdb to about 2019). The method was the immunoSEQ multiplex PCR assay. Not all clones reach the TCRdb copy of this immuneACCESS table, which keeps in-frame sequences only. Checked studies attribute under half of the gap to unresolved V genes and leave the rest unexplained. The sample has 70,000 to 95,000 clones on record, roughly 90% of them singletons. The ten largest clones add up to approximately 3.9% of the sample. The specimen was blood. The receptor set was obtained from a person aged 18 to 75 in good health.

This clone appeared a few times. The V gene is TRBV27, the J gene TRBJ2-7; TRBD1 matches at 7 bases. Losses at the gene ends were 6 bases for V and 4 bases for J; bases not matched to a gene: 9. This CDR3 has 14 amino acids. Germline V gene sequence: CDR1 MNHEY, CDR2 SMNVEV (reference sequence). CDR3: CASRPGQVVYEQYF. The CDR3 nucleotides are TGTGCCAGCAGACCCGGACAGGTTGTGTACGAGCAGTACTTC.

The chain carries TRBV7-2 and TRBJ1-2; D is perhaps TRBD1 (5 bases). The V gene's germline CDR1 is SGHTA and CDR2 FQGNSA. CDR3 length: 15 amino acids. The V gene lost 0 bases and the J gene lost 6 bases, with 14 bases spanning the gap. The DNA for the CDR3 is TGTGCCAGCAGCTTAGCTATGGCAGGGAGAAATGGCTACACCTTC. Translating it yields CASSLAMAGRNGYTF.